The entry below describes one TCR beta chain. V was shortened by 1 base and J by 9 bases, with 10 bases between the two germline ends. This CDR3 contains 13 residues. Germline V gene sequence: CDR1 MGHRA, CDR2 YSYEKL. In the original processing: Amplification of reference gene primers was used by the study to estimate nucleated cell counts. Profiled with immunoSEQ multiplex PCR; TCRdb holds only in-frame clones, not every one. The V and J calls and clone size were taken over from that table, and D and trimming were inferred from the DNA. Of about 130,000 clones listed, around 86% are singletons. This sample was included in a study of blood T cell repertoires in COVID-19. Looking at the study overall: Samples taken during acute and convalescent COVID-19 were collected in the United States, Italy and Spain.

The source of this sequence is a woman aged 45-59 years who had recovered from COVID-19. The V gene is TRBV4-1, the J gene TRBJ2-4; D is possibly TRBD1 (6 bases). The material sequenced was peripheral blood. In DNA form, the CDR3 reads TGCGCCAGCAGCCAAGTACAGGGTTTCATTCAGTACTTC. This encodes CASSQVQGFIQYF.